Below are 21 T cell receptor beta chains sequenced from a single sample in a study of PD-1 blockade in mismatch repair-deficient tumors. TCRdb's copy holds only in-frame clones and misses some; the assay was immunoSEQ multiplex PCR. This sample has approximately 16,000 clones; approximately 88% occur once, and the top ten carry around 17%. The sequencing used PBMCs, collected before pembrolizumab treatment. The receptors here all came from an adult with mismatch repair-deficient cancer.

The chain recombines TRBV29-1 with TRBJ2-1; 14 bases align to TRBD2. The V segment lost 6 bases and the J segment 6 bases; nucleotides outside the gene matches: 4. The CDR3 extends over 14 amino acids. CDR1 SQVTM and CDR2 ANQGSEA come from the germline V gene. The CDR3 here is CSVLGLAGGNEQFF. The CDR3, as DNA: TGCAGCGTCCTCGGACTAGCGGGAGGCAATGAGCAGTTCTTC.

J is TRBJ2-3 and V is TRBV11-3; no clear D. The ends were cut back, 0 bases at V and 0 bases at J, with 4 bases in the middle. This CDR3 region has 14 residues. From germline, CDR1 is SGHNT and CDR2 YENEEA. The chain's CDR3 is CASSLDRSTDTQYF. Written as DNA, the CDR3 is TGTGCCAGCAGCTTAGATCGAAGCACAGATACGCAGTATTTT.

The CDR3 loop is CSVVRNYRERAGELFF. CDR3 nucleotide sequence: TGCAGCGTTGTGAGAAACTACAGGGAGAGGGCCGGGGAGCTGTTTTTT. The chain employs TRBV29-1 and TRBJ2-2, with D perhaps matching TRBD1 (6 bases). Per the germline V gene, CDR1 is SQVTM and CDR2 is ANQGSEA. Trimming stripped 4 bases from V and 6 bases from J, with 21 bases between. This CDR3 has 16 amino acids.

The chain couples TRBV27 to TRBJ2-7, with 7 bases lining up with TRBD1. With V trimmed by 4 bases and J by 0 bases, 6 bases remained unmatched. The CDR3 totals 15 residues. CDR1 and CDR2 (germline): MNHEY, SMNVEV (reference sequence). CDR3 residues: CASSSGQDSSYEQYF. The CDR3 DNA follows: TGTGCCAGCAGTTCTGGACAGGATTCCTCCTACGAGCAGTACTTC.

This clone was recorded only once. CDR3 in DNA: TGTGCCAGCAGTTCCGCCGAGCCTCATCAACGGGGGACCCAGTACTTC. This gives the protein CASSSAEPHQRGTQYF. The chain carries TRBV27 and TRBJ2-5; a possible D gene is TRBD2 (5 bases). V lost 4 bases to trimming and J lost 7 bases, with 22 bases between them. The CDR3 has 16 residues. CDR1 and CDR2 from the germline V gene are MNHEY and SMNVEV (reference sequence).

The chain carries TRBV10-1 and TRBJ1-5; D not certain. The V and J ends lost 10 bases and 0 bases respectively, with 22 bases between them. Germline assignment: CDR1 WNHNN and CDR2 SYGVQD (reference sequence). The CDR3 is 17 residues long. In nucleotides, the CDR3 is TGCGCCACACGGCCTTCTGTCTCATTATATAGCAATCAGCCCCAGCATTTT. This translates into CATRPSVSLYSNQPQHF.

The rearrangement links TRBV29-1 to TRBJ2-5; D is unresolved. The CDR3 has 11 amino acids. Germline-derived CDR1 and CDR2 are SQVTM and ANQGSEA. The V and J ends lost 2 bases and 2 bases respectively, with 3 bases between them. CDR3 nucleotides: TGCAGCGTTGAACCGCAAGAGACCCAGTACTTC. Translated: CSVEPQETQYF.

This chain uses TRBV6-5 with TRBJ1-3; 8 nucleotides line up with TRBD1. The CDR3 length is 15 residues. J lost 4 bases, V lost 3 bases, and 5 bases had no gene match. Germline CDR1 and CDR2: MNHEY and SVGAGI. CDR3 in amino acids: CASSYLSGGGNTIYF. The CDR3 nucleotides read TGTGCCAGCAGTTATTTATCAGGGGGCGGAAACACCATATATTTT.

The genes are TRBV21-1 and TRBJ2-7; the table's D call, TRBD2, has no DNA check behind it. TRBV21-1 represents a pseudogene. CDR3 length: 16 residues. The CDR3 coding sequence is TGTGCCAGCAGCAAAGTACGGAGTGGGAGAGAGGACGAGCAGTACTTC. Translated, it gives CASSKVRSGREDEQYF.

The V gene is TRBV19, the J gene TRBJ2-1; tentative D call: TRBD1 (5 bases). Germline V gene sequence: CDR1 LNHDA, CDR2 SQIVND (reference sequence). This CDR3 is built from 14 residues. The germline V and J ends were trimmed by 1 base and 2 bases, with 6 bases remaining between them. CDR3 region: CASSIGGTYNEQFF. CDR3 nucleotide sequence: TGTGCCAGTAGTATAGGGGGCACCTACAATGAGCAGTTCTTC. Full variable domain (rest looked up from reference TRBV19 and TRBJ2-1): DGGITQSPKYLFRKEGQNVTLSCEQNLNHDAMYWYRQDPGQGLRLIYYSQIVNDFQKGDIAEGYSVSREKKESFPLTVTSAQKNPTAFYLCASSIGGTYNEQFFGPGTRLTVL.

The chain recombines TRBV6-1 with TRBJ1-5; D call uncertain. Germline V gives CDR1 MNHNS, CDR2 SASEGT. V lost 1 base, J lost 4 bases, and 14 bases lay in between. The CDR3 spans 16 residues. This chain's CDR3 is CASSEGGVAGNQPQHF. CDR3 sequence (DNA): TGTGCCAGCAGTGAAGGGGGTGTAGCTGGGAATCAGCCCCAGCATTTT.

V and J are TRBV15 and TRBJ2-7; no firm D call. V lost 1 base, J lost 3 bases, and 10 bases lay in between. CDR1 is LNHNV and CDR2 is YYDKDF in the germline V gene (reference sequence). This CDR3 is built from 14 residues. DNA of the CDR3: TGTGCCACCAGCAGAGGACGGATCTACTACGAGCAGTACTTC. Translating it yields CATSRGRIYYEQYF. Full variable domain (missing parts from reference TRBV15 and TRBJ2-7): DAMVIQNPRYQVTQFGKPVTLSCSQTLNHNVMYWYQQKSSQAPKLLFHYYDKDFNNEADTPDNFQSRRPNTSFCFLDIRSPGLGDTAMYLCATSRGRIYYEQYFGPGTRLTVT.

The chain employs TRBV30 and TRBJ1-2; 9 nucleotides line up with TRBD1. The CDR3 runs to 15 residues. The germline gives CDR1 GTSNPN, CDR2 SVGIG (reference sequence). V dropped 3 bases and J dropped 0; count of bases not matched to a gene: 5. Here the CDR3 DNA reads TGTGCCTGGAGGGTACAGGGGGCTTCTAACTATGGCTACACCTTC. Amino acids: CAWRVQGASNYGYTF.

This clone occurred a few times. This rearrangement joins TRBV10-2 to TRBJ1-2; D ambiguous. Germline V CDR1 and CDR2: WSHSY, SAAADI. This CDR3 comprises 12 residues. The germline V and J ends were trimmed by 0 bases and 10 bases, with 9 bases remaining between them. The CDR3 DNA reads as TGCGCCAGCAGTGAGTCCAGCAGTGTCTACACCTTC. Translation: CASSESSSVYTF.

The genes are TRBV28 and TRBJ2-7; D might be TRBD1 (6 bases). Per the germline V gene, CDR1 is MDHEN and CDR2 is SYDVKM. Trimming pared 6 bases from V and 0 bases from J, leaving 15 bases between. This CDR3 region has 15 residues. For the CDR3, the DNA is TGTGCCAGCAGACGGACAGACGGAAGCTCCTACGAGCAGTACTTC. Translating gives CASRRTDGSSYEQYF.

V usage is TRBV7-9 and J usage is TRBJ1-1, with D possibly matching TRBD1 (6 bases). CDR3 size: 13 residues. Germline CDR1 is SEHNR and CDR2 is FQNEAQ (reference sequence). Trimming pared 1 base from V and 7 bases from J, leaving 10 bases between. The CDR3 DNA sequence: TGTGCCAGCAGCTTAGTTAAGGGACATGAAGCTTTCTTT. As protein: CASSLVKGHEAFF.

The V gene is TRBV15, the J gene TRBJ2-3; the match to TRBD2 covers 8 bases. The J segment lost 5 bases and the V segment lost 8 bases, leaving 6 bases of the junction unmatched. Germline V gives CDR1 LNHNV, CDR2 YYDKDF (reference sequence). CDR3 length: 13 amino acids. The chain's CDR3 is CATRGSGGDTQYF. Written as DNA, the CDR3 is TGTGCCACCCGGGGCAGCGGGGGAGATACGCAGTATTTT.

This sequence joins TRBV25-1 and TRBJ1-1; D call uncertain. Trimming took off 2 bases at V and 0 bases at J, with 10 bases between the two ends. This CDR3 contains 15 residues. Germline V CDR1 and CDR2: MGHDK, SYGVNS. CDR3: CASSEMGRLNTEAFF. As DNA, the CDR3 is TGTGCCAGCAGTGAAATGGGCCGATTGAACACTGAAGCTTTCTTT.

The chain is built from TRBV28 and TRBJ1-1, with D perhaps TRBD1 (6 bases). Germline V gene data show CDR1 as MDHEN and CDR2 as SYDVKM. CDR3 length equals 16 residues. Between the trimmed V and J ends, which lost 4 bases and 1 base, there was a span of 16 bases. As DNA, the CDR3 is TGTGCCAGCAGTTACCAACTACAGGGCGGGAACACTGAAGCTTTCTTT. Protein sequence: CASSYQLQGGNTEAFF.

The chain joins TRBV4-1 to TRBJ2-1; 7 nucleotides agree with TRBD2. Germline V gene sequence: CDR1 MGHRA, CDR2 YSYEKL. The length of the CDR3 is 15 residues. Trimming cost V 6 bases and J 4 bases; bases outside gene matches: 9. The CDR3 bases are TGCGCCAGCAGACGGGAGCTAGCGGATTACAATGAGCAGTTCTTC. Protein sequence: CASRRELADYNEQFF.

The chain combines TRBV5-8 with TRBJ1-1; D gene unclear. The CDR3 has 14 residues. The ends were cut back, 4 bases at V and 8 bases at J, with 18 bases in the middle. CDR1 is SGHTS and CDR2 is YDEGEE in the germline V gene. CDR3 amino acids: CASSNLIIASEAFF. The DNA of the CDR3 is TGTGCCAGCAGCAACCTAATAATCGCGTCCGAAGCTTTCTTT. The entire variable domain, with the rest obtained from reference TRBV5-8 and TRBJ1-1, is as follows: EAGVTQSPTHLIKTRGQQATLRCSPISGHTSVYWYQQALGLGLQFLLWYDEGEERNRGNFPPRFSGRQFPNYSSELNVNALELEDSALYLCASSNLIIASEAFFGQGTRLTVV.